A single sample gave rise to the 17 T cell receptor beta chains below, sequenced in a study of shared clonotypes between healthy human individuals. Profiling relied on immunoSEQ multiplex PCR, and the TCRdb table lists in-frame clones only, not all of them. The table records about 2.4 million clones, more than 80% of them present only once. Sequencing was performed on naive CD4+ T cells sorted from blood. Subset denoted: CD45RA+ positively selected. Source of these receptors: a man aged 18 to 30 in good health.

In DNA, the CDR3 is TGTGCCACCACGGGACGGAATAATGAAAAACTGTTTTTT. The encoded protein is CATTGRNNEKLFF. The chain couples TRBV28 to TRBJ1-4; perhaps TRBD1 as D (5 bases). There are 13 residues in the CDR3. CDR1 is MDHEN, CDR2 SYDVKM, per germline. V shed 10 bases and J shed 4 bases, with 13 bases lying between them.

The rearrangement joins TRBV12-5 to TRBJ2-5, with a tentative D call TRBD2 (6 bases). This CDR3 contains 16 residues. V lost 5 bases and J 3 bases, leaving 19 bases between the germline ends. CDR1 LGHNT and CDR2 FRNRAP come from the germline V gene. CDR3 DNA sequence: TGTGCTAGTGGTGCGGGCCCTGCGGGGCGGGAAGAGACCCAGTACTTC. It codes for CASGAGPAGREETQYF.

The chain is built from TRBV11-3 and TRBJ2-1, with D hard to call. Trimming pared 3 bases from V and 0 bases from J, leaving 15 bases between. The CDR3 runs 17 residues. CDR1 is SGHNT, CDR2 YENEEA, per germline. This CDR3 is CASSLVYGASSYNEQFF. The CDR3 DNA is TGTGCCAGCAGCTTGGTGTATGGTGCGAGCTCCTACAATGAGCAGTTCTTC. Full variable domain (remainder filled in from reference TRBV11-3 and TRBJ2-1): EAGVVQSPRYKIIEKKQPVAFWCNPISGHNTLYWYLQNLGQGPELLIRYENEEAVDDSQLPKDRFSAERLKGVDSTLKIQPAELGDSAVYLCASSLVYGASSYNEQFFGPGTRLTVL.

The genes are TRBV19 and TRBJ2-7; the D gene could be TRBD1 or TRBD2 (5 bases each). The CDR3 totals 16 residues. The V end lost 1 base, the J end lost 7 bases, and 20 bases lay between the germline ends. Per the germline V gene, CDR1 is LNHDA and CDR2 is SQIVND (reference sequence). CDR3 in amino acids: CASSIGGTRQSREQYF. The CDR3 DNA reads TGTGCCAGTAGTATAGGGGGGACCCGCCAGTCGCGGGAGCAGTACTTC.

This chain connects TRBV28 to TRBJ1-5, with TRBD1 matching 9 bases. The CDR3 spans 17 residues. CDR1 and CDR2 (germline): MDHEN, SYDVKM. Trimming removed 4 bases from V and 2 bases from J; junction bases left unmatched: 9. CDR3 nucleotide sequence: TGTGCCAGCAGTTCTCATGGGAGGGACAGGGGCAATCAGCCCCAGCATTTT. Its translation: CASSSHGRDRGNQPQHF.

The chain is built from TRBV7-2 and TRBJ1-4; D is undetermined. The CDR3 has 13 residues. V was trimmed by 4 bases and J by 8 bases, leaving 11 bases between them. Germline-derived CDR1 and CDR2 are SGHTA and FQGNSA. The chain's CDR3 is CASSSRADEKLFF. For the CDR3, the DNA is TGTGCCAGCAGCTCGCGGGCCGACGAAAAACTGTTTTTT.

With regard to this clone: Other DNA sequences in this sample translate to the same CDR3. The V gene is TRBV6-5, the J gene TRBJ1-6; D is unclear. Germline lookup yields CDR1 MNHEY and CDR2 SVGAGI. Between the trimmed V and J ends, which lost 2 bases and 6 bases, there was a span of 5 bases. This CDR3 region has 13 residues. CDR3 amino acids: CASSYGSNSPLHF. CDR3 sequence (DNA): TGTGCCAGCAGTTACGGGAGTAATTCACCCCTCCACTTT.

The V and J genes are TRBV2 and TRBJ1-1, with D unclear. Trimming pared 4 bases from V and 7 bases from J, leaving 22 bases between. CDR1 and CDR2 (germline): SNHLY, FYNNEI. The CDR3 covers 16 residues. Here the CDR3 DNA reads TGTGCCAGCAGTGGATGGGAAGCTGTACGGGGTATTGAAGCTTTCTTT. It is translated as CASSGWEAVRGIEAFF.

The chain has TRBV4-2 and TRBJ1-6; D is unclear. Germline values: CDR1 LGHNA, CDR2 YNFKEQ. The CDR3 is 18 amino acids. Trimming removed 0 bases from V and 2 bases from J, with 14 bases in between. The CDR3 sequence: CASSQDTGSSAYNSPLHF. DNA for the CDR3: TGTGCCAGCAGCCAAGATACCGGATCCAGCGCCTATAATTCACCCCTCCACTTT.

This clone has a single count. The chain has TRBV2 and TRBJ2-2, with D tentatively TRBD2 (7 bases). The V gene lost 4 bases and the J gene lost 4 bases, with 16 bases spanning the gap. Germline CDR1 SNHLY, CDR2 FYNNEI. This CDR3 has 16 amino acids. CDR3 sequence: CASSGVRGAGTGELFF. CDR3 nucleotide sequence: TGTGCCAGCAGTGGGGTTCGGGGGGCAGGCACCGGGGAGCTGTTTTTT.

CDR3 protein: CASSRMGGVSYNEQFF. CDR3 in DNA: TGTGCCAGCAGCCGTATGGGGGGAGTCTCCTACAATGAGCAGTTCTTC. J is TRBJ2-1 and V is TRBV5-4, with D perhaps TRBD2 (6 bases). Germline-derived CDR1 and CDR2 are SGHNT and YYREEE (reference sequence). The V gene lost 4 bases and the J gene lost 0 bases, with 14 bases spanning the gap. The CDR3 has 16 amino acids.

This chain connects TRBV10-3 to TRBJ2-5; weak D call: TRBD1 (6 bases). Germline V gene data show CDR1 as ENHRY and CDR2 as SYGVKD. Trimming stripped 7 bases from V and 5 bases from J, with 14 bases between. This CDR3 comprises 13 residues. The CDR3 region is CAIKAGAGETQYF. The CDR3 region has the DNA TGTGCCATCAAGGCAGGGGCAGGGGAGACCCAGTACTTC.

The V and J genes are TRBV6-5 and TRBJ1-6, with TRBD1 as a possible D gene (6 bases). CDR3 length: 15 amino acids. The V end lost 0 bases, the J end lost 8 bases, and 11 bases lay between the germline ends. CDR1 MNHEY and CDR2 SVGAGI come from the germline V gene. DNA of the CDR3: TGTGCCAGCAGTTACTCCCTAGGGGGGTATTCACCCCTCCACTTT. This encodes CASSYSLGGYSPLHF.

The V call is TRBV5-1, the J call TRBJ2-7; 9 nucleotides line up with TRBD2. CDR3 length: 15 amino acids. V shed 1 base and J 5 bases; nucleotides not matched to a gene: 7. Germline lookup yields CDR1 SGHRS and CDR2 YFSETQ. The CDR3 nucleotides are TGCGCCAGCAGCTTGTCTAGCGGGACTCGGCACGAGCAGTACTTC. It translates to CASSLSSGTRHEQYF.

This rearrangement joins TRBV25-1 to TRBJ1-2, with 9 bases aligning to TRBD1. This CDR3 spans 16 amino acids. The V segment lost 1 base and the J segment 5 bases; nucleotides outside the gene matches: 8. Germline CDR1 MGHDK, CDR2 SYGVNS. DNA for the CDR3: TGTGCCAGCAGTGAATTGGGGACAGGGAGGGATTATGGCTACACCTTC. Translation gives CASSELGTGRDYGYTF.

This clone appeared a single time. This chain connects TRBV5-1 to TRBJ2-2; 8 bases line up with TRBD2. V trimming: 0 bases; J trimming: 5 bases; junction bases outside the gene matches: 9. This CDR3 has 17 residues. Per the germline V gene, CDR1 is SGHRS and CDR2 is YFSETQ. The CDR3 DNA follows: TGCGCCAGCAGCTTGGAACCGGGAGGGCCGCGAACCGGGGAGCTGTTTTTT. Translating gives CASSLEPGGPRTGELFF.

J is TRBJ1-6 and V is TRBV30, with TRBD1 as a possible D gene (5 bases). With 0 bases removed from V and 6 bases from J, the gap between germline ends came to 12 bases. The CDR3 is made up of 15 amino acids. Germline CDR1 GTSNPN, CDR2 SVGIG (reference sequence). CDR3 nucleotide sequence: TGTGCCTGGAGTGTAATGCAGGGTGGTAATTCACCCCTCCACTTT. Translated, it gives CAWSVMQGGNSPLHF. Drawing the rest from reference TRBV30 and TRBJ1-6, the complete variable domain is SQTIHQWPATLVQPVGSPLSLECTVEGTSNPNLYWYRQAAGRGLQLLFYSVGIGQISSEVPQNLSASRPQDRQFILSSKKLLLSDSGFYLCAWSVMQGGNSPLHFGNGTRLTVT.